This T cell receptor (beta chain) was documented in a study of T-cell reconstitution after alpha-beta-depleted transplantation in children. A library of TCRbeta sequences, prepared with unique molecular identifiers, was generated. TCRdb itself ran the PCR reads through MiXCR, one entry per CDR3 protein. The sample has hundreds of thousands of distinct CDR3 sequences; over 15% are singletons. This clonotype came up many times. Trimming shortened V by 2 bases and J by 4 bases, and 7 bases separated the two germline ends. The CDR3 consists of 13 residues. Germline V lookup: CDR1 MNHEY, CDR2 SVGEGT. The chain joins TRBV6-2 or TRBV6-3 to TRBJ2-3; no firm D call. Sample: PBMCs from the stem cell graft donor, taken from the stem cell graft. The receptor's source is a human donor who donated a stem cell graft to a child with acute myeloid leukemia. This CDR3 reads CASSYIGPDTQYF. For the CDR3, the DNA is TGTGCCAGCAGTTACATCGGTCCAGATACGCAGTATTTT.